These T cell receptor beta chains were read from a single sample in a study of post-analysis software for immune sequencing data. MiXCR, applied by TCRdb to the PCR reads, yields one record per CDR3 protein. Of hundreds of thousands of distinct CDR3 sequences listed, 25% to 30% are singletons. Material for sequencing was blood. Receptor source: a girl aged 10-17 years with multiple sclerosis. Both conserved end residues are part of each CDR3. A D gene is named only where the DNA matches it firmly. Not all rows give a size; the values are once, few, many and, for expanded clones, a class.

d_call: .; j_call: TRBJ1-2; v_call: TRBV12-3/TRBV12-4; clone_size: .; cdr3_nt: TGTGCCAGCAGTTTTACAGTGAACTATGGCTACACCTTC; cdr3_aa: CASSFTVNYGYTF
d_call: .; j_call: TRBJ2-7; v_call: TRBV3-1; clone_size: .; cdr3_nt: TGTGCCAGCAGCCGTCAGTACGAGCAGTACTTC; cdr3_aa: CASSRQYEQYF
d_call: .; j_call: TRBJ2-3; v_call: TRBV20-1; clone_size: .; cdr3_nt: TGCAGTGTCGACAATAGCGACGGAGACACAGATACGCAGTATTTT; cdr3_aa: CSVDNSDGDTDTQYF
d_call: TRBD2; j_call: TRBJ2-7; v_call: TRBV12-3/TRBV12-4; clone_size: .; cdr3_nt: TGTGCCAGCAGACCCGGACTAGCGGGGGACCACGAGCAGTACTTC; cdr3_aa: CASRPGLAGDHEQYF
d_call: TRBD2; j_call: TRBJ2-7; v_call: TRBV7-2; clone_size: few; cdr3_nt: TGTGCCAGCAGCTTAGGTTTCAGACTAGCGGGATCCTACGAGCAGTACTTC; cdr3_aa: CASSLGFRLAGSYEQYF
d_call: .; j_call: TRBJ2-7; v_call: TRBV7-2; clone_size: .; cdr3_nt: TGTGCCAGCAGCTTATATCCCCGTCGGGGGTACGAGCAGTACTTC; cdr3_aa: CASSLYPRRGYEQYF
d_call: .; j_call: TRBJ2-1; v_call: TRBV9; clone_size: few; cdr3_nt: TGTGCCAGCAGCGTAGCGGGGAGCTACAATGAGCAGTTCTTC; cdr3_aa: CASSVAGSYNEQFF
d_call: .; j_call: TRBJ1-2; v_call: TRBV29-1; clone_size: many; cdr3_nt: TGCAGCGTCCAGAGAGGGGATGGCTACACCTTC; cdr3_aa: CSVQRGDGYTF
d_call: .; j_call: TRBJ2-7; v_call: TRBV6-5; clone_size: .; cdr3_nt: TGTGCCAGCAGTTCGGGCAGCAGCTCCTACGAGCAGTACTTC; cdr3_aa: CASSSGSSSYEQYF
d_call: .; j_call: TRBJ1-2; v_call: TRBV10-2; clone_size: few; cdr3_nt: TGCGCCAGCAGTGAGAAAGCGAACTATGGCTACACCTTC; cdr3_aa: CASSEKANYGYTF
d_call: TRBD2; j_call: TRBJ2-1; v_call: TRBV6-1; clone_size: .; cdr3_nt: TGTGCCAGCAGCCGCGGACTAGCGGGGTACTCCTACAATGAGCAGTTCTTC; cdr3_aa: CASSRGLAGYSYNEQFF
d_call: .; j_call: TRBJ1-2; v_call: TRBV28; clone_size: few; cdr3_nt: TGTGCCAGCAGTTTGGGGTCCCGGAAATATGGCTACACCTTC; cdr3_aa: CASSLGSRKYGYTF
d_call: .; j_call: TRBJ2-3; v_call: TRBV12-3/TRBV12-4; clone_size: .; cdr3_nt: TGTGCCAGCAGTAGCGCGAGAACAGATACGCAGTATTTT; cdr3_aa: CASSSARTDTQYF
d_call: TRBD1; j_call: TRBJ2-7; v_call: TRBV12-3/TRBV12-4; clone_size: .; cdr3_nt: TGTGCCAGCAGTCCTGGGACAGTCGGCTACGAGCAGTACTTC; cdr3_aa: CASSPGTVGYEQYF
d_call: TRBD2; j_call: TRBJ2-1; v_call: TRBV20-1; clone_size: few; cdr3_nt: TGCAGTGCTAGAGATCGACTAGCGGGAGCCCTATTAAGCTCCTACAATGAGCAGTTCTTC; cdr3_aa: CSARDRLAGALLSSYNEQFF
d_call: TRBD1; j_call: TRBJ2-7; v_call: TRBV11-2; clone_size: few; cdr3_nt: TGTGCCAGCAGTCACCCAACCAGGGGGATTTACGAGCAGTACTTC; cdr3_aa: CASSHPTRGIYEQYF